The rows below give T cell receptor beta chains drawn from one sample of a study of shared clonotypes between healthy human individuals. This table comes from immunoSEQ multiplex PCR, and its TCRdb copy is limited to in-frame clones, with some not included. The sample yields some 1.4 million clones, roughly 97% seen once. Sequenced sample: naive CD4+ T cells sorted from blood. The receptors stem from a man aged 25-45 years in good health. CDR3s include the opening cysteine and the closing phenylalanine or tryptophan. D genes are given only for firm matches. A row's size may be missing; if present it is once, few, many or a size class.

CDR3aa | CDR3nt | d_gene | j_gene | abundance | v_gene
CATTSGPYEQYF | TGTGCCACTACTAGCGGACCCTACGAGCAGTACTTC | TRBD2 | TRBJ2-7 | . | TRBV28
CASSHRPSLAGGIFLWYEQYF | TGTGCCAGCAGCCACCGCCCCTCGCTAGCGGGAGGGATTTTTTTGTGGTACGAGCAGTACTTC | TRBD2 | TRBJ2-7 | . | TRBV27
CASSLELAPDTQYF | TGTGCCAGCAGCTTAGAACTAGCGCCAGATACGCAGTATTTT | TRBD2 | TRBJ2-3 | once | TRBV7-2
CASSVSLTTDTQYF | TGTGCCAGCAGCGTGTCACTTACCACAGATACGCAGTATTTT | . | TRBJ2-3 | . | TRBV9
CASSLVPGISYEQYF | TGTGCCAGCAGCTTAGTCCCGGGAATTTCCTACGAGCAGTACTTC | . | TRBJ2-7 | . | TRBV11-2
CASSQQAREGQFF | TGCGCCAGCAGCCAGCAGGCTAGGGAGGGGCAGTTCTTC | TRBD2 | TRBJ2-1 | . | TRBV4-3
CASSPPVRQSYEQYF | TGTGCCAGCTCACCACCAGTGCGGCAATCCTACGAGCAGTACTTC | . | TRBJ2-7 | . | TRBV18
CASSQDTPQQRMSYEQYF | TGCGCCAGCAGCCAAGATACCCCCCAACAAAGAATGAGCTACGAGCAGTACTTC | . | TRBJ2-7 | . | TRBV4-1
CASSLMDPNQPQHF | TGCGCCAGCAGCTTGATGGACCCCAATCAGCCCCAGCATTTT | . | TRBJ1-5 | . | TRBV5-1
CASSAWGSNTEAFF | TGTGCCAGCAGCGCCTGGGGCAGCAACACTGAAGCTTTCTTT | . | TRBJ1-1 | . | TRBV9
CASGLQGQMGREQYF | TGTGCCAGCGGGCTTCAGGGGCAGATGGGGCGCGAGCAGTACTTC | . | TRBJ2-7 | . | TRBV11-2
CASSPLGMGRDQPQHF | TGTGCCAGCAGTCCACTGGGCATGGGGCGTGATCAGCCCCAGCATTTT | . | TRBJ1-5 | . | TRBV28
CASSVLRTAGELFF | TGTGCCAGCAGTGTTTTGAGGACAGCCGGGGAGCTGTTTTTT | . | TRBJ2-2 | . | TRBV2
CASTNTGGLNGYTF | TGTGCCAGCACCAATACCGGGGGATTAAATGGCTACACCTTC | . | TRBJ1-2 | . | TRBV6-5
CASSETGNTIYF | TGTGCCAGCAGTGAAACAGGAAACACCATATATTTT | . | TRBJ1-3 | . | TRBV2
CSVGTPDGNQPQHF | TGCAGCGTGGGGACACCGGATGGCAATCAGCCCCAGCATTTT | . | TRBJ1-5 | . | TRBV29-1
CASSLFRLAGEVETQYF | TGTGCCAGCAGTTTATTTCGGTTAGCGGGAGAGGTTGAGACCCAGTACTTC | TRBD2 | TRBJ2-5 | . | TRBV27
CASSLGGQGRRVNYGYTF | TGTGCCAGCAGCTTAGGAGGACAGGGGCGGAGGGTTAACTATGGCTACACCTTC | TRBD1 | TRBJ1-2 | . | TRBV7-8
CSAGTGDEQYF | TGCAGCGCTGGGACAGGGGACGAGCAGTACTTC | TRBD1 | TRBJ2-7 | . | TRBV29-1
CASSSQATQPQHF | TGTGCCAGCAGCTCACAGGCTACGCAGCCCCAGCATTTT | . | TRBJ1-5 | . | TRBV7-2
CASSQRGTGSGYEQYF | TGTGCCAGCAGCCAGAGGGGGACAGGGTCAGGATACGAGCAGTACTTC | TRBD1 | TRBJ2-7 | . | TRBV7-6
CASTGTVAGPQYF | TGTGCCAGCACCGGGACAGTGGCCGGTCCCCAGTACTTC | TRBD1 | TRBJ2-5 | . | TRBV2
CASSAHLGSITEAFF | TGTGCCAGCAGCGCCCACCTCGGGTCAATCACTGAAGCTTTCTTT | . | TRBJ1-1 | . | TRBV14
CASFDRGHEQYF | TGTGCCAGCTTTGACAGGGGCCACGAGCAGTACTTC | TRBD1 | TRBJ2-7 | . | TRBV28
CASSLVDGSSNIQYF | TGCGCCAGCAGCTTGGTTGACGGGAGTTCAAACATTCAGTACTTC | . | TRBJ2-4 | once | TRBV5-1
CASSSGTVAQPQHF | TGTGCCAGCAGTTCCGGGACGGTCGCACAGCCCCAGCATTTT | . | TRBJ1-5 | . | TRBV6-5
CASSAQAGGGYGYTF | TGCGCCAGCAGCGCTCAGGCCGGAGGGGGCTATGGCTACACCTTC | . | TRBJ1-2 | . | TRBV5-1
CASKRSTGELFF | TGTGCCAGCAAGAGGAGCACCGGGGAGCTGTTTTTT | . | TRBJ2-2 | . | TRBV28
CASSPPPGREGGEQFF | TGTGCCAGCTCACCACCCCCCGGGCGGGAGGGAGGTGAGCAGTTCTTC | TRBD2 | TRBJ2-1 | . | TRBV18
CASSEGALAGVDTGELFF | TGTGCCAGCAGTGAAGGTGCACTAGCGGGAGTAGATACCGGGGAGCTGTTTTTT | TRBD2 | TRBJ2-2 | . | TRBV6-1
CASSSGDSYYNEQFF | TGTGCCAGCAGCTCAGGGGACTCTTATTACAATGAGCAGTTCTTC | . | TRBJ2-1 | . | TRBV5-6
CASGLRNSGANVLTF | TGTGCCAGCGGACTAAGAAACTCTGGGGCCAACGTCCTGACTTTC | . | TRBJ2-6 | . | TRBV2
CASSQDRDLDGRSYNEQFF | TGCGCCAGCAGCCAAGACCGGGACTTAGACGGCAGGTCCTACAATGAGCAGTTCTTC | . | TRBJ2-1 | . | TRBV4-3
CSVGVVGVDTGELFF | TGCAGCGTTGGGGTGGTGGGAGTCGACACCGGGGAGCTGTTTTTT | . | TRBJ2-2 | . | TRBV29-1
CASSPRDSSYNEQFF | TGTGCCAGCAGCCCCCGGGACTCCTCCTACAATGAGCAGTTCTTC | . | TRBJ2-1 | . | TRBV6-1
CASSERWTDTQYF | TGTGCCAGCAGTGAACGGTGGACAGATACGCAGTATTTT | . | TRBJ2-3 | . | TRBV2
CASSSGLRLVNTEAFF | TGTGCCAGTAGTTCCGGATTGCGACTGGTGAACACTGAAGCTTTCTTT | . | TRBJ1-1 | . | TRBV19
CASTTLSRQGTGNGETQYF | TGTGCCAGCACCACCTTATCGAGGCAGGGAACAGGGAACGGGGAGACCCAGTACTTC | . | TRBJ2-5 | . | TRBV13
CASVPTTSHDNEQFF | TGTGCCAGCGTCCCGACGACTAGTCATGACAATGAGCAGTTCTTC | . | TRBJ2-1 | . | TRBV2
CASSPGQLYGYTF | TGTGCCAGCAGCCCCGGACAGTTATATGGCTACACCTTC | . | TRBJ1-2 | . | TRBV6-5
CATAGSGGLHQPQHF | TGTGCCACAGCGGGGTCTGGGGGTCTGCATCAGCCCCAGCATTTT | . | TRBJ1-5 | once | TRBV28
CASSVSDSWESNEQFF | TGTGCCAGCAGCGTATCCGACAGTTGGGAGAGTAATGAGCAGTTCTTC | . | TRBJ2-1 | . | TRBV9
CSVLRPGLAHNEQFF | TGCAGCGTACTAAGGCCGGGACTAGCGCACAATGAGCAGTTCTTC | TRBD2 | TRBJ2-1 | . | TRBV29-1
CAWSVRPDNEQFF | TGTGCCTGGAGTGTACGGCCCGACAATGAGCAGTTCTTC | . | TRBJ2-1 | . | TRBV30
CASSFARGQGGNQPQHF | TGTGCCAGCAGTTTTGCACGGGGACAGGGTGGCAATCAGCCCCAGCATTTT | TRBD1 | TRBJ1-5 | . | TRBV28
CAWSVRSSGNTIYF | TGTGCCTGGAGTGTACGGAGCTCTGGAAACACCATATATTTT | . | TRBJ1-3 | . | TRBV30
CASSEDLINEQFF | TGTGCCAGCAGTGAAGACCTCATCAATGAGCAGTTCTTC | . | TRBJ2-1 | . | TRBV2
CASSFSGRDYNEQFF | TGTGCCAGCAGCTTTAGCGGGAGGGACTACAATGAGCAGTTCTTC | TRBD2 | TRBJ2-1 | . | TRBV5-4